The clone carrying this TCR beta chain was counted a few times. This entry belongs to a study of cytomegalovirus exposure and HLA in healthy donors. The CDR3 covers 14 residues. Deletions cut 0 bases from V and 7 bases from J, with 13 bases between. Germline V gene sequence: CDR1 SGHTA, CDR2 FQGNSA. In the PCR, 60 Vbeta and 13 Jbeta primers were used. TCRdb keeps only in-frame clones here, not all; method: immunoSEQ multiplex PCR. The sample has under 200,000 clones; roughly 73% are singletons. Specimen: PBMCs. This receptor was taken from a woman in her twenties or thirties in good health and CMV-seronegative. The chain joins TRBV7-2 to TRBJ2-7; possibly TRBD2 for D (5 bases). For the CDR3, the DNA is TGTGCCAGCAGCTTAGCTAGGACCTCGGGGGAGCAGTACTTC. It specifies CASSLARTSGEQYF.